A single sample gave rise to the 18 T cell receptor beta chains below, sequenced in a study of T cell responses to AZD1222 COVID-19 vaccine. The table came from immunoSEQ multiplex PCR; TCRdb's copy has only in-frame clones and leaves some out. Of 120,000 or so clones listed, roughly 91% are singletons. Material: peripheral blood, obtained on day 0 of MenACWY control vaccination. These receptors originate from an adult in good health.

The chain couples TRBV28 to TRBJ1-5; D is ambiguous. Looked up from germline, CDR1 is MDHEN and CDR2 is SYDVKM. The V and J ends lost 11 bases and 0 bases respectively, with 14 bases between them. The length of the CDR3 is 14 residues. The CDR3 DNA reads as TGTGCCGCCGAGAGGTCGTATAGCAATCAGCCCCAGCATTTT. Translating it yields CAAERSYSNQPQHF.

V gene TRBV6-2 or TRBV6-3 combines with J gene TRBJ1-3; D not certain. The germline CDR1 and CDR2 sequences are MNHEY and SVGEGT. Between the trimmed V and J ends, which lost 2 bases and 0 bases, there was a span of 8 bases. CDR3 length equals 15 residues. The CDR3 region has the DNA TGTGCCAGCAGTTACGGAGGGAACTCTGGAAACACCATATATTTT. The encoded protein is CASSYGGNSGNTIYF.

This chain connects TRBV7-9 to TRBJ1-5, with TRBD1 matching 9 bases. V was clipped by 1 base and J by 0 bases; unmatched bases: 1. Germline loops: CDR1 SEHNR, CDR2 FQNEAQ (reference sequence). The CDR3 spans 16 residues. This chain's CDR3 is CASSLGDRDSNQPQHF. DNA for the CDR3: TGTGCCAGCAGCTTAGGGGACAGGGATAGCAATCAGCCCCAGCATTTT.

The V gene is TRBV7-9, the J gene TRBJ1-1; TRBD1 matches at 10 bases. The germline V gene has CDR1 SEHNR and CDR2 FQNEAQ (reference sequence). V lost 2 bases and J lost 13; bases outside the gene matches: 7. CDR3 length equals 13 residues. CDR3 bases: TGTGCCAGCAGCTTAAGGCTGGGACAGGGGCATTTCTTT. Protein sequence: CASSLRLGQGHFF.

The chain recombines TRBV2 with TRBJ1-3, with TRBD1 matching over 7 bases. The CDR3 extends over 17 amino acids. Trimming cost V 7 bases and J 4 bases; bases outside gene matches: 16. Germline CDR1 reads SNHLY; CDR2 reads FYNNEI. CDR3 protein: CASIPRRGAGPGNTIYF. The CDR3 nucleotides are TGTGCCAGCATACCCCGCAGGGGGGCTGGGCCGGGAAACACCATATATTTT.

This chain links TRBV7-9 with TRBJ2-3, with TRBD2 identical over 11 bases. The CDR3 is made up of 16 amino acids. After removal of 4 bases from V and 0 bases from J, the junction contained 3 bases not matched to a gene. Looked up from germline, CDR1 is SEHNR and CDR2 is FQNEAQ (reference sequence). In DNA, the CDR3 is TGTGCCAGCAGCTCACGGACTAGCGGGAGCACAGATACGCAGTATTTT. It specifies CASSSRTSGSTDTQYF.

The chain couples TRBV7-2 to TRBJ2-1; 9 nucleotides match TRBD1. Germline V lookup: CDR1 SGHTA, CDR2 FQGNSA. The J segment lost 8 bases and the V segment lost 3 bases, leaving 5 bases of the junction unmatched. This CDR3 comprises 14 residues. In nucleotides, the CDR3 is TGTGCCAGCAGCTTGGGGACAGGGATCCATGAGCAGTTCTTC. Translated: CASSLGTGIHEQFF. The full variable domain, rest sourced from reference TRBV7-2 and TRBJ2-1, is GAGVSQSPSNKVTEKGKDVELRCDPISGHTALYWYRQSLGQGLEFLIYFQGNSAPDKSGLPSDRFSAERTGGSVSTLTIQRTQQEDSAVYLCASSLGTGIHEQFFGPGTRLTVL.

The rearrangement joins TRBV4-1 to TRBJ1-1; D gene ambiguous. Germline CDR1 and CDR2: MGHRA and YSYEKL. Between the trimmed V and J ends, which lost 0 bases and 2 bases, there was a span of 10 bases. This CDR3 region has 15 residues. This CDR3 reads CASSQDWAANTEAFF. Written as DNA, the CDR3 is TGCGCCAGCAGCCAAGATTGGGCGGCCAACACTGAAGCTTTCTTT.

This chain uses TRBV28 with TRBJ1-3, with no clear D. CDR1 MDHEN and CDR2 SYDVKM come from the germline V gene. The CDR3 loop spans 14 amino acids. The CDR3 coding sequence is TGTGCTACCCTTGACCCAATCGGGCGAAACACCATATATTTT. Translation gives CATLDPIGRNTIYF.

This rearrangement joins TRBV12-3 or TRBV12-4 to TRBJ2-7, with D perhaps TRBD1 (6 bases). The CDR3 covers 12 residues. The V end was cut by 6 bases, the J end by 2 bases, with 8 bases between. CDR3 in amino acids: CASSNRAYEQYV. The CDR3 nucleotides are TGTGCCAGCAGCAACAGGGCCTACGAGCAGTACGTC.

The chain is built from TRBV13 and TRBJ2-2; maybe TRBD2 (5 bases). Germline V lookup: CDR1 PRHDT, CDR2 FYEKMQ (reference sequence). The V end was cut by 0 bases, the J end by 2 bases, with 7 bases between. The length of the CDR3 is 15 residues. This chain's CDR3 is CASSLGGSNTGELFF. CDR3 in DNA: TGTGCCAGCAGCTTAGGGGGGAGCAACACCGGGGAGCTGTTTTTT.

This chain uses TRBV19 with TRBJ2-1; either TRBD1 or TRBD2 may fit D (5 bases each). CDR3 size: 15 residues. Germline loops: CDR1 LNHDA, CDR2 SQIVND (reference sequence). V lost 4 bases and J lost 1, with 11 bases in between. The CDR3 reads CASSNSGPSYNEQFF. The CDR3 nucleotides are TGTGCCAGTAGTAACTCGGGGCCATCCTACAATGAGCAGTTCTTC.

The V call is TRBV11-2, the J call TRBJ1-2, with D maybe TRBD1 (6 bases). CDR3 size: 15 residues. Trimming took off 5 bases at V and 4 bases at J, with 17 bases between the two ends. Germline V CDR1 and CDR2: SGHAT, FQNNGV. CDR3 DNA sequence: TGTGCCAGCAGCGACCTTGGGGGGGCGCCCTATGGCTACACCTTC. This encodes CASSDLGGAPYGYTF.

This clone was detected only a few times. Different DNA sequences within this sample yield the same CDR3. The genes are TRBV12-3 or TRBV12-4 and TRBJ1-1; D gene uncertain. The CDR3 runs 13 residues. V was cut by 3 bases and J by 1 base, with 6 bases left in between. The CDR3 here is CASSFGANTEAFF. CDR3 nucleotides: TGTGCCAGCAGTTTCGGTGCGAACACTGAAGCTTTCTTT.

The chain recombines TRBV6-2 or TRBV6-3 with TRBJ1-2; 9 bases are a match to TRBD1. Per germline, CDR1 MNHEY and CDR2 SVGEGT. The CDR3 extends over 13 amino acids. V gave up 6 bases and J gave up 4 bases; unmatched junction bases: 3. As DNA, the CDR3 is TGTGCCAGCAGCGAGGACAGGGGCTATGGCTACACCTTC. Protein product: CASSEDRGYGYTF.

Written as DNA, the CDR3 is TGTGCCAGCACTCAAGGGGGGGGGCAGCCCCAGCATTTT. This encodes CASTQGGGQPQHF. This chain uses TRBV2 with TRBJ1-5; D might be TRBD1 (6 bases). V lost 7 bases and J lost 7, with 14 bases in between. This CDR3 comprises 13 residues. Looked up from germline, CDR1 is SNHLY and CDR2 is FYNNEI.

The rearrangement links TRBV4-1 to TRBJ2-2; a possible D gene is TRBD1 (5 bases). Trimming removed 4 bases at V and 6 bases at J, with 15 bases between. Per germline, CDR1 MGHRA and CDR2 YSYEKL. This CDR3 spans 15 amino acids. In DNA, the CDR3 is TGCGCCAGCAGCCCGATATCCGCAGGGTCCGGGGAGCTGTTTTTT. Translation: CASSPISAGSGELFF.

This clone turned up a few times. The chain couples TRBV29-1 to TRBJ1-1; D unresolved. Germline-derived CDR1 and CDR2 are SQVTM and ANQGSEA. The CDR3 is made up of 12 amino acids. V dropped 0 bases and J dropped 5 bases, with 7 bases sitting between them. The CDR3 spells CSVEEFGTEAFF. The DNA of the CDR3 is TGCAGCGTTGAAGAGTTCGGGACTGAAGCTTTCTTT.